This TCR beta chain was recorded in a study of blood T cell repertoires in COVID-19. On the study more broadly: There were acute and convalescent COVID-19 samples, and they came from the United States, Italy and Spain. The analysed material was cDNA or gDNA that came from T cells, B-cell-depleted T cells, or PBMCs.

In the authors' methods: By means of reference gene primer amplification, nucleated cell counts were estimated. The protocol was immunoSEQ multiplex PCR, while the TCRdb copy is restricted to in-frame clones and leaves out a portion. V and J calls plus clone size are reproduced from that table; the DNA served to infer D and trimming. The sample includes approximately 400,000 clones, 70% to 90% of them seen just once. The CDR3 totals 15 residues. Germline V gene sequence: CDR1 SNHLY, CDR2 FYNNEI. Trimming stripped 2 bases from V and 0 bases from J, with 9 bases between. The rearrangement uses TRBV2 and TRBJ2-3; D is unclear. The sample was peripheral blood. This sequence originates from a middle-aged man with acute or convalescent COVID-19. CDR3 DNA sequence: TGTGCCAGCAGTGAACTCCTCCGTAGCACAGATACGCAGTATTTT. Translating it yields CASSELLRSTDTQYF.